This TCR beta chain was retrieved from a study of T cells in Graves' hyperthyroidism and ophthalmopathy. General study findings and limits: In blood, most of the thyroid clonotypes expanded above 0.001 were also present.

This clonotype was picked up many times. What it binds is not known. Trimming took off 5 bases at V and 0 bases at J, with 11 bases between the two ends. The CDR3 runs to 16 residues. Per germline, CDR1 SGHAT and CDR2 FQDESV (reference sequence). The TCR beta CDR3 regions underwent amplification using RNA transcripts as the source. The HTBI primer set served for first-round RT-PCR of the TCR CDR3. One entry per CDR3 protein results from TCRdb running MiXCR on the multiplex PCR reads. The data show 360,000 or so distinct CDR3 sequences, nearly 15% seen once. Clinical symptoms, serum thyroxine, TRAb, thyroid ultrasound and orbital computed tomography established diagnosis. It was 8.5 to 10 ml of fresh peripheral blood that supplied the PBMCs.

The clonotype originates from a woman aged 60-70 years with Graves' ophthalmopathy. Sequencing used blood. The V gene is TRBV11-1, the J gene TRBJ2-6; D unclear. The CDR3: CASSEPTNSGANVLTF. The CDR3 coding sequence is TGTGCCAGCAGCGAACCCACTAACTCTGGGGCCAACGTCCTGACTTTC. The full variable domain, its missing parts supplied by reference TRBV11-1 and TRBJ2-6, is EAEVAQSPRYKITEKSQAVAFWCDPISGHATLYWYRQILGQGPELLVQFQDESVVDDSQLPKDRFSAERLKGVDSTLKIQPAELGDSAMYLCASSEPTNSGANVLTFGAGSRLTVL.